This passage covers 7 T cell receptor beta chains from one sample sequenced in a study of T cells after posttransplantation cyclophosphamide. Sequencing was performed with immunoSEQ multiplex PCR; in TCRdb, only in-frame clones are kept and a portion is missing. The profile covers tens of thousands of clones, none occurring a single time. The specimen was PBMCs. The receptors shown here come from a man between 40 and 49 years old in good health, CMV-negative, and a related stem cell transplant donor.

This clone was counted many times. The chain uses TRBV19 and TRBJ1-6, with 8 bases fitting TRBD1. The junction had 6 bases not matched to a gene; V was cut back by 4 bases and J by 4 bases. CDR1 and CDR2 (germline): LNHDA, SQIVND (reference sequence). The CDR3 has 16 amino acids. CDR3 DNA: TGTGCCAGTAGTACCACCGGGACAGGATATAATTCACCCCTCCACTTT. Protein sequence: CASSTTGTGYNSPLHF.

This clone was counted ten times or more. CDR3 coding DNA: TGCAGGATGAGCCGGACAGGTCAAGAGACCCAGTACTTC. As protein: CRMSRTGQETQYF. This chain uses TRBV29-1 with TRBJ2-5, with 7 bases aligning to TRBD1. Germline assignment: CDR1 SQVTM and CDR2 ANQGSEA. The CDR3 contains 13 residues.

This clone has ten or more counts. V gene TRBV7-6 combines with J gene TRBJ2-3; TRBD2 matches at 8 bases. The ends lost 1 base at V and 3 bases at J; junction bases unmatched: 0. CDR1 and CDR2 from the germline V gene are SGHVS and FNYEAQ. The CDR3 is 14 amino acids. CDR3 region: CASSLGLATDTQYF. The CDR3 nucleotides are TGTGCCAGCAGCTTAGGACTAGCGACAGATACGCAGTATTTT.

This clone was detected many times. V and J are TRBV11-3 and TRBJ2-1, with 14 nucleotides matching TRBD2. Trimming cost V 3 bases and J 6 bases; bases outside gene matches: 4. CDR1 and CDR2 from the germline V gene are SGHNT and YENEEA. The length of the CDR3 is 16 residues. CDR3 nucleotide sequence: TGTGCCAGCAGCTTGCGGACTAGCGGGAGGAGCAATGAGCAGTTCTTC. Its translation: CASSLRTSGRSNEQFF.

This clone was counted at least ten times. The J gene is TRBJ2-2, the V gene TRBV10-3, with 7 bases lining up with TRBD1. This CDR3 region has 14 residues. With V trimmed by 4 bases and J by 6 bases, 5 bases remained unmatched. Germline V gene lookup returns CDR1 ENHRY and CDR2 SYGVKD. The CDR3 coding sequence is TGTGCCATCAGTGGGAACAGGGGTGCCGGGGAGCTGTTTTTT. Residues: CAISGNRGAGELFF.

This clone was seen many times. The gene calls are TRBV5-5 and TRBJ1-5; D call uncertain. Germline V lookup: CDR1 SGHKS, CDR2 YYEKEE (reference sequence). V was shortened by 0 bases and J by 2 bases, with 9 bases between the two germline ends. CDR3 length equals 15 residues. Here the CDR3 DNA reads TGTGCCAGCAGCTTGGAACTGTATGGCAATCAGCCCCAGCATTTT. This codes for CASSLELYGNQPQHF.

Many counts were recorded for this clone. The CDR3 DNA reads TGTGCCAGCAGCTTCGACAGGAACACTGAAGCTTTCTTT. This codes for CASSFDRNTEAFF. This chain connects TRBV6-4 to TRBJ1-1; D is perhaps TRBD1 (5 bases). V lost 6 bases and J lost 1, with 9 bases in between. CDR3 size: 13 residues. Germline V gene sequence: CDR1 MRHNA, CDR2 SNTAGT.